The sequence of this T cell receptor (beta chain) was determined in a study of cytomegalovirus exposure and HLA in healthy donors. Overall study: The Caucasian-associated ancestry cluster contained approximately 81% of the approximately 420 genotyped donors.

Study outcomes and limitations: A list of about 160 TCR beta chains associated with cytomegalovirus was given. Analysis was performed later, and it showed HLA-associated TCR beta chains to be more clonally expanded than equally common others. Specific recognition of CMV antigens was confirmed in vitro for a few chains (all CMV-associated).

Use of 60 Vbeta and 13 Jbeta primers characterized the PCR. The table came from immunoSEQ multiplex PCR; TCRdb's copy has only in-frame clones and leaves some out. In the table there are some 200,000 clones, about 80% of which are singletons. Concerning this clone itself: Its antigen is unknown.

The V gene's germline CDR1 is SGHNT and CDR2 YYREEE (reference sequence). J was trimmed by 6 bases and V by 5 bases; bases with no gene match: 1. The CDR3 extends over 12 amino acids. The sequenced sample consisted of PBMCs. V is TRBV5-4 and J is TRBJ2-1; TRBD2 matches at 8 bases. The clonotype comes from a woman aged 50 to 60 in good health and CMV-seronegative. The chain's CDR3 is CASRRGVNEQFF. The CDR3 region has the DNA TGTGCCAGCAGGCGGGGGGTCAATGAGCAGTTCTTC.